This T cell receptor (beta chain) was found in a study of T cells after yellow fever vaccination. The CDR3 consists of 15 residues. The J segment lost 5 bases and the V segment lost 7 bases, leaving 6 bases of the junction unmatched. Using its own MiXCR run on the 5' RACE reads, TCRdb lists one record per CDR3 protein. Of around 600,000 distinct CDR3 sequences detected, 10% to 15% appear once; the ten largest clones hold 15%. This chain uses TRBV12-3 or TRBV12-4 with TRBJ2-2; 11 bases align to TRBD2. The source is a man between 25 and 39 years old who received the YFV17D yellow fever vaccine. The material was PBMCs, obtained on the day of the yellow fever booster vaccination. The CDR3 spells CASTTSGISTGELFF. The CDR3 bases are TGTGCCAGCACGACTAGCGGGATAAGTACCGGGGAGCTGTTTTTT.